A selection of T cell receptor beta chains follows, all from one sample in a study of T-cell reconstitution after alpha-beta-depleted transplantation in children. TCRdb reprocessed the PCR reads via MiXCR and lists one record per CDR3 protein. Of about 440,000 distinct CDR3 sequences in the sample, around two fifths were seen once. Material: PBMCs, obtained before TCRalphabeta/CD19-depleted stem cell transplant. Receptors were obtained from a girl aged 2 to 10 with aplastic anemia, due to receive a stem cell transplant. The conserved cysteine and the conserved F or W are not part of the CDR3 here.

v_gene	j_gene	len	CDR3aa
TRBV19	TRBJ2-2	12	ASSDRANTGELF
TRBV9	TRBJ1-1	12	ASNRQGLNTEAF
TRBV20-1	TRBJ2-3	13	SAADRRGGADTQY
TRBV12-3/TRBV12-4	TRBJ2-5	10	ASSMRESAQY
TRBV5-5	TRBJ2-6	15	ASSPRGGLSGANVLT
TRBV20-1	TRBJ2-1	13	SASPLAGGNDEQF
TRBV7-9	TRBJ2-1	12	ASRRQGGYNEQF
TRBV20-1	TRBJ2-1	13	SALYTGTGASKQF
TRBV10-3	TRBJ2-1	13	AISESPSGGDEQF
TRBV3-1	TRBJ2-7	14	ASSRPGGTGGDEQY
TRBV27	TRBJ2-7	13	ASSYRGLSSYEQY
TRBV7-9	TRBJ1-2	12	ASSLPTENYGYT
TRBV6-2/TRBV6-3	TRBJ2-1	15	ASSPPDTSATYNEQF
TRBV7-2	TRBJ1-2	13	ASSAGTGRSYGYT
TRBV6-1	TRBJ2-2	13	ASRQQGALPGELF
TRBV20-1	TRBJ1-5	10	SAGQNNQPQH
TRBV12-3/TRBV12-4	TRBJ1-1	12	ASSRDTVNTEAF
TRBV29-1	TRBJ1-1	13	SVELLKGGNTEAF
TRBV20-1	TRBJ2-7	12	SAPRGQRTYEQY
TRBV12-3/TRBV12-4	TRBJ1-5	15	ASNIPSCDRDREPQH
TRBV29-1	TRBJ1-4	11	SVGQRGNEKLF
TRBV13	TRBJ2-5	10	ASSLHEETQY
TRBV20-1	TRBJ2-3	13	SARDTEARADTQY
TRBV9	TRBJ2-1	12	ASSVVSAGGEQF
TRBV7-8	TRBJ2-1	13	ASSPEDGSYNEQF
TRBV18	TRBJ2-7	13	ASSPRDGRAGEQY
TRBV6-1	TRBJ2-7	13	ASRLRGGSSYEQY
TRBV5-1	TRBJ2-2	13	ASSLGPTNTGELF
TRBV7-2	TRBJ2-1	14	ASSLGGGLRNNEQF
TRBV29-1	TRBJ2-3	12	SVDTREGLDTQY
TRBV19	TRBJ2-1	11	ASSIALINEQF
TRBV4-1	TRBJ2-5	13	ASSLSGPSGETQY
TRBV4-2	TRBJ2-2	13	ASSLSGSEAGELF
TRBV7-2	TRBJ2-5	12	ASSPRLSGGTQY
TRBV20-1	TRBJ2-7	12	SASGTGLTYEQY
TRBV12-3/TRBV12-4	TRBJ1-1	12	ASSFAQARPAAF
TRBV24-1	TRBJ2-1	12	ATRAGGPYNEQF
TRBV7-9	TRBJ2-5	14	ASSRTGEIFRETQY
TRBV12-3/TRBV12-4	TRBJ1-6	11	ASSLRQDSPLH
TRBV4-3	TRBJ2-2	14	ASSQGGIAGTGELF
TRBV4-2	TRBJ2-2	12	ASVDRGNTGELF